This record concerns one TCR beta chain sequence. The data stem from a study of blood T cells in healthy people across ages. The CDR3 spans 13 residues. Germline V gene data show CDR1 as SGHRS and CDR2 as YFSETQ. Deletions cut 1 base from V and 3 bases from J, with 7 bases between. Next came a second PCR, run for about 7 to 12 cycles, which used a sample-barcoded 5' primer along with a J-beta primer mix. TCRdb fed the 5' RACE reads into MiXCR, producing one record per CDR3 protein. The table has roughly 1.7 million distinct CDR3 sequences, about 31% seen once. The origin of this receptor is a woman in her twenties or thirties in good health. Sequenced input: blood. V is TRBV5-1 and J is TRBJ1-1; D is uncertain. CDR3 residues: CASSLIEYTEAFF. The CDR3, as DNA: TGCGCCAGCAGCTTGATTGAGTACACTGAAGCTTTCTTT.